A single sample is the source of the 9 T cell receptor beta chains below, sequenced in a study of blood T cell repertoires in COVID-19. This table comes from immunoSEQ multiplex PCR, and its TCRdb copy is limited to in-frame clones, with some not included. The sample consists of about 36,000 clones, over 60% of them appearing once. Sequenced sample: peripheral blood. All receptors come from a man between 60 and 70 years old with active COVID-19.

The chain carries TRBV6-2 or TRBV6-3 and TRBJ2-1; 7 nucleotides align to TRBD2. The CDR3 is made up of 17 amino acids. Germline V gives CDR1 MNHEY, CDR2 SVGEGT. The V segment lost 0 bases and the J segment 3 bases; nucleotides outside the gene matches: 8. DNA for the CDR3: TGTGCCAGCAGTTACTCGGCCCCGAGCGGGATCTACAATGAGCAGTTCTTC. Protein product: CASSYSAPSGIYNEQFF.

The rearrangement links TRBV19 to TRBJ1-2; TRBD1 agrees at 7 bases. The CDR3 runs 13 residues. The junction had 4 bases not matched to a gene; V was cut back by 2 bases and J by 7 bases. Germline CDR1 and CDR2: LNHDA and SQIVND (reference sequence). Written as DNA, the CDR3 is TGTGCCAGTAGTATACCAGGGGGTTTTGGCTACACCTTC. Translated: CASSIPGGFGYTF.

V gene TRBV7-6 combines with J gene TRBJ2-7; D is perhaps TRBD2 (5 bases). CDR1 is SGHVS, CDR2 FNYEAQ, per germline. CDR3 length equals 15 residues. Trimming stripped 5 bases from V and 3 bases from J, with 17 bases between. CDR3 protein: CASSSQVGRGYEQYF. The CDR3 nucleotides read TGTGCCAGCAGCAGCCAGGTGGGTCGGGGCTACGAGCAGTACTTC.

V and J are TRBV9 and TRBJ1-3, with TRBD1 as a possible D gene (6 bases). CDR3 length equals 14 residues. V dropped 6 bases and J dropped 0 bases, with 10 bases sitting between them. Germline CDR1 is SGDLS and CDR2 is YYNGEE. As DNA, the CDR3 is TGTGCCAGCACCAGGACAGTCTCTGGAAACACCATATATTTT. Translation gives CASTRTVSGNTIYF.

This clone came up a few times. V usage is TRBV19 and J usage is TRBJ2-3, with TRBD1 as a possible D gene (7 bases). Between the trimmed V and J ends, which lost 5 bases and 3 bases, there was a span of 15 bases. The V gene's germline CDR1 is LNHDA and CDR2 SQIVND (reference sequence). This CDR3 has 15 residues. The CDR3 nucleotides are TGTGCCAGTAGTCAGCCAGGGGGGATGACAGATACGCAGTATTTT. This codes for CASSQPGGMTDTQYF.

The gene calls are TRBV6-5 and TRBJ1-1, with TRBD1 as a possible D gene (5 bases). Per germline, CDR1 MNHEY and CDR2 SVGAGI. The V and J ends lost 0 bases and 2 bases respectively, with 13 bases between them. CDR3 length: 16 residues. CDR3 amino acids: CASSYSISGHNTEAFF. In nucleotides, the CDR3 is TGTGCCAGCAGTTACTCGATCTCCGGACATAACACTGAAGCTTTCTTT.

The rearrangement links TRBV6-2 or TRBV6-3 to TRBJ2-1, with D possibly being TRBD2 (5 bases). From germline, CDR1 is MNHEY and CDR2 SVGEGT. Trimming took 5 bases from V and 8 from J, leaving 19 bases between them. The CDR3 sequence is 15 residues long. The CDR3 region has the DNA TGTGCCAGCAGTCCCGGACGGGATCCTAGGGATGAGCAGTTCTTC. This encodes CASSPGRDPRDEQFF.

The genes are TRBV28 and TRBJ2-7; 8 bases fit TRBD2. V gave up 2 bases and J gave up 0 bases; unmatched junction bases: 12. The CDR3 has 18 residues. Germline CDR1 MDHEN, CDR2 SYDVKM. The CDR3 spells CASSLSPGLGASSYEQYF. In DNA form, the CDR3 reads TGTGCCAGCAGTTTAAGTCCGGGACTAGGTGCGAGCTCCTACGAGCAGTACTTC.

The chain uses TRBV7-3 and TRBJ2-7, with a tentative D call TRBD2 (7 bases). V was cut by 5 bases and J by 4 bases, with 15 bases left in between. CDR1 SGHTA and CDR2 FQGTGA come from the germline V gene. This CDR3 has 14 residues. DNA for the CDR3: TGTGCCAGCAGCCCCTCGGGGGGCGGGTACGAGCAGTACTTC. It codes for CASSPSGGGYEQYF.